One TCR beta chain is described in this entry. This clone was seen only a few times. Its recognized antigen is unknown. Base-call qualities are not available, and no considerably larger clone is one nucleotide away. One collaborating source in Seattle enrolled patients during active infection and followed them longitudinally through the course of disease. Collaborating institutions collected whole blood in K2EDTA tubes following their own protocols. Collaborator samples were shipped for TCRbeta analysis as frozen whole blood, isolated PBMCs, or DNA extracted from either sample type. TCRbeta CDR3 regions were amplified from genomic DNA using the immunoSEQ Assay, a bias-controlled multiplex PCR. The authors' analysis ran thus. The number of nucleated cells in each sample was estimated by amplification of reference gene primers within the assay. Sequence reads were collapsed and filtered to measure the absolute abundance of every unique TCRbeta CDR3 rearrangement. For each sample, productive Simpson clonality was calculated as the square root of Simpson's diversity index across productive rearrangements. Entries here come from immuneACCESS through TCRdb and include only in-frame sequences with V and J called. Some clones fail to appear in such tables; in the studies checked, an unresolved V gene covers under half of the shortfall, and the cause of the remainder is unknown. V and J calls and clone size follow that table, whereas D and trimming were derived from the DNA. Here the sample has 250,000 to 350,000 clones; around 88% occur a single time. The ten largest clones represent roughly 13% of the sample.

This specimen comes from a study of blood T cell repertoires in COVID-19 (dated by TCRdb to the early 2020s). Concerning the study at large: Samples covering the acute and convalescent phases of COVID-19 were provided by collaborators in the United States, Italy and Spain. The repertoires were released in a freely available public database meant as a resource for research on the immune response to SARS-CoV-2. HLA class I and class II types, where available, came from metadata supplied by the sample provider rather than from assay-based typing. Sample metadata almost always included a de-identified subject ID, COVID-19 status, age in years and sex. The samples were drawn from the first 160 participants of the ongoing ImmuneRACE study and from 1,254 subjects provided by 6 global collaborators. Deeply sampled blood TCRbeta repertoires from subjects exposed to, actively infected with, or recovered from COVID-19 were included in the dataset. The prospective study material was composed of cDNA or gDNA derived from T cells, B-cell-depleted T cells, or PBMCs.

V is pruned by 1 base and J by 5 bases, leaving 3 bases of the junction without a gene match. The CDR3 covers 15 residues, taking in both the cysteine and the phenylalanine. Kept here is only the CDR3 DNA, which spans 45 bases and is read in frame from base 1. CDR1 SGHTA and CDR2 FQGNSA were looked up in the germline V gene. The investigation overall reported the following: The amount of clinical and demographic metadata varied by source and participant and was provided uncurated.

This TCR derives from a woman aged 70-85 years with COVID-19, enrolled during active disease. The V and J segments used are TRBV7-2 and TRBJ1-5; a stretch of 9 junction bases matches TRBD1. The material sequenced was peripheral blood. This receptor has the CDR3 CASSLVRQGDQPQHF. The sequenced DNA is TGTGCCAGCAGCTTAGTCCGACAGGGGGATCAGCCCCAGCATTTT.